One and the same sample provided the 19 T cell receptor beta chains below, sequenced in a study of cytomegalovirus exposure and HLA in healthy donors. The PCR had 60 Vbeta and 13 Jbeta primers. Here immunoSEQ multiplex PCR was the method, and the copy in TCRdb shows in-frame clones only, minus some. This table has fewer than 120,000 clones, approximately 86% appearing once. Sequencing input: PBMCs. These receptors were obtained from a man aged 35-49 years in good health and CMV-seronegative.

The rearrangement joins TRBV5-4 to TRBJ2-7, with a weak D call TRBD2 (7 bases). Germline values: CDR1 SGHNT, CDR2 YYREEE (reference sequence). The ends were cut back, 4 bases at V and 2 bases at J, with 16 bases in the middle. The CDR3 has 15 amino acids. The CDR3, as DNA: TGTGCCAGCAGCCTAGGAGGGGGGGCCACCTACGAGCAGTACTTC. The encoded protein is CASSLGGGATYEQYF.

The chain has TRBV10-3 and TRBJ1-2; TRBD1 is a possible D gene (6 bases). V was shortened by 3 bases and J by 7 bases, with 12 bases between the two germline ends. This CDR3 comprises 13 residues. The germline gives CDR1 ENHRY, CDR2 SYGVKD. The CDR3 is CAISEGRGSGYTF. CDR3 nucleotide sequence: TGTGCCATCAGTGAAGGCAGGGGATCTGGCTACACCTTC.

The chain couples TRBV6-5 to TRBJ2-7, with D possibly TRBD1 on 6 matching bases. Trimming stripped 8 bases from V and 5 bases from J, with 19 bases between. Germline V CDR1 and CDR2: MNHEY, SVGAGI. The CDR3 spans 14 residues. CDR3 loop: CASSRGSITHEQYF. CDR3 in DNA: TGTGCCAGCTCGAGGGGGTCTATAACCCACGAGCAGTACTTC.

The CDR3 spells CASSQDLNEQFF. CDR3 in DNA: TGTGCCAGCAGCCAAGATCTCAATGAGCAGTTCTTC. The chain uses TRBV4-2 and TRBJ2-1; D ambiguous. V gave up 0 bases and J gave up 6 bases, with 3 bases separating them. The length of the CDR3 is 12 residues. CDR1 is LGHNA and CDR2 is YNFKEQ in the germline V gene.

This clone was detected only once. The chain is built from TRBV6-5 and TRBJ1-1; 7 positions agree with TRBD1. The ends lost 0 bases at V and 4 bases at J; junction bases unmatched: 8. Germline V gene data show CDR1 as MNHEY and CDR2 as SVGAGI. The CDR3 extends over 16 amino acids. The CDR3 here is CASSYSGRQGSTEAFF. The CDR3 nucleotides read TGTGCCAGCAGTTACTCTGGTAGACAGGGCAGCACTGAAGCTTTCTTT.

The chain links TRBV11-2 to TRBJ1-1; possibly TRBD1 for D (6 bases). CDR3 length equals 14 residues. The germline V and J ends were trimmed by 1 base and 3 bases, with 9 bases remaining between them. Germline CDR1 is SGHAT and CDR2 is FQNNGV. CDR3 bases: TGTGCCAGCAGCTTAGCGGCAGGGGACACTGAAGCTTTCTTT. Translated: CASSLAAGDTEAFF.

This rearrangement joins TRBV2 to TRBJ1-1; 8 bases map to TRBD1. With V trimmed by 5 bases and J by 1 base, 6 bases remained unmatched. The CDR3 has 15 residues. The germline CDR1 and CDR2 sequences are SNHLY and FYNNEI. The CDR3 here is CASSIAGGSNTEAFF. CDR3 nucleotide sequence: TGTGCCAGCAGTATTGCAGGGGGCTCGAACACTGAAGCTTTCTTT.

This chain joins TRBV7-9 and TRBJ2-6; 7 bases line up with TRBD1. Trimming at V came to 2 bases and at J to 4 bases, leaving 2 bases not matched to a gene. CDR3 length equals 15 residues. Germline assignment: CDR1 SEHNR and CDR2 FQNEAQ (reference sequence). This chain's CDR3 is CASSLRGLGANVLTF. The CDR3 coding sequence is TGTGCCAGCAGCTTAAGGGGGCTCGGGGCCAACGTCCTGACTTTC.

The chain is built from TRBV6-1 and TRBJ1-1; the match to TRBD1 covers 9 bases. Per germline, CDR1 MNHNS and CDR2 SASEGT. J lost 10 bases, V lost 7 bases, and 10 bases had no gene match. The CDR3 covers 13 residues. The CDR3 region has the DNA TGTGCCAGCACTCTACAGGGGGCACGGGCAGCTTTCTTT. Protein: CASTLQGARAAFF.

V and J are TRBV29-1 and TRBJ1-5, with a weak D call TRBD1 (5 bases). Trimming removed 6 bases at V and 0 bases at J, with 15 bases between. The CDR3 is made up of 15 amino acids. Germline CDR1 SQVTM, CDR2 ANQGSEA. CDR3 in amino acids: CSVRVRADSNQPQHF. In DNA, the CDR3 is TGCAGCGTCCGGGTCAGGGCGGATAGCAATCAGCCCCAGCATTTT. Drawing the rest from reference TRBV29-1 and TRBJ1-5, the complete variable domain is SAVISQKPSRDICQRGTSLTIQCQVDSQVTMMFWYRQQPGQSLTLIATANQGSEATYESGFVIDKFPISRPNLTFSTLTVSNMSPEDSSIYLCSVRVRADSNQPQHFGDGTRLSIL.

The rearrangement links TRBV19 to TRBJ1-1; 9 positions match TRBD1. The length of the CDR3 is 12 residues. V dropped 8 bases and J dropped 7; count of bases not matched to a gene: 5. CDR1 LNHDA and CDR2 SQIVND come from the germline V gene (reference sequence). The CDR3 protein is CASRDREGEAFF. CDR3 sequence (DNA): TGTGCCAGTCGGGACAGGGAGGGTGAAGCTTTCTTT.

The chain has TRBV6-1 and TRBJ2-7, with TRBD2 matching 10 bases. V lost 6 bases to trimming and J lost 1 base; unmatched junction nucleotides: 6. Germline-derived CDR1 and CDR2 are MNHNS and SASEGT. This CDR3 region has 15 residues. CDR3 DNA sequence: TGTGCCAGCAGGGAACTAGCGGGATTATCCTACGAGCAGTACTTC. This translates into CASRELAGLSYEQYF.

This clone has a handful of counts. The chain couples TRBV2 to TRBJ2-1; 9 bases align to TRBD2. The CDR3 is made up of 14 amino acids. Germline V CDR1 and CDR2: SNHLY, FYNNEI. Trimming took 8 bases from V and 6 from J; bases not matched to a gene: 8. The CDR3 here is CASRTSEGGNEQFF. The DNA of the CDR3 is TGTGCCAGCCGGACTAGCGAGGGGGGCAATGAGCAGTTCTTC.

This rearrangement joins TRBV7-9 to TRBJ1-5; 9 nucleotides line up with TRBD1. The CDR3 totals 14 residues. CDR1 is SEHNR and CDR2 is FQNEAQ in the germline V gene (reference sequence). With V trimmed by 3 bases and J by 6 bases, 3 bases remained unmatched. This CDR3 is CASSLGTGIQPQHF. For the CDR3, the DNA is TGTGCCAGCAGCTTGGGGACAGGGATTCAGCCCCAGCATTTT.

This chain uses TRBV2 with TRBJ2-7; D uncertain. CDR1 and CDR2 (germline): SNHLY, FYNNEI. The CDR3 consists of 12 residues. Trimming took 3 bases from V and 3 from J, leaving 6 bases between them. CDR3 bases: TGTGCCAGCAGTGAGCGGAACTACGAGCAGTACTTC. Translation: CASSERNYEQYF.

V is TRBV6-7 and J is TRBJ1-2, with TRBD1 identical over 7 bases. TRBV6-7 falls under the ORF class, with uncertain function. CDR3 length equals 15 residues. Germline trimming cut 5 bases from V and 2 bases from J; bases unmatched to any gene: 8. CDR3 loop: CASSIGTVLNYGYTF. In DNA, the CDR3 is TGTGCCAGCAGTATCGGGACAGTCCTAAACTATGGCTACACCTTC.

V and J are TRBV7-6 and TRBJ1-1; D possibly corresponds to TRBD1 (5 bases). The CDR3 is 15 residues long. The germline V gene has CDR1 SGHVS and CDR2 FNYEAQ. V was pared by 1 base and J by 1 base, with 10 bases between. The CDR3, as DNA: TGTGCCAGCAGCTTAGAGGGGTCATGGAACACTGAAGCTTTCTTT. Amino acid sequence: CASSLEGSWNTEAFF. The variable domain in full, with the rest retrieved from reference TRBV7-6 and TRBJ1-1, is GAGVSQSPRYKVTKRGQDVALRCDPISGHVSLYWYRQALGQGPEFLTYFNYEAQQDKSGLPNDRFSAERPEGSISTLTIQRTEQRDSAMYRCASSLEGSWNTEAFFGQGTRLTVV.

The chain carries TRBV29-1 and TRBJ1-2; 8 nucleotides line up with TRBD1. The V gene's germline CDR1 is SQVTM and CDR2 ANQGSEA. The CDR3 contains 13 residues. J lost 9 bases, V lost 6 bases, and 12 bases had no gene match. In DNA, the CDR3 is TGCAGCGTGGCAGCCGGGACAGGTGGCAGCTACACCTTC. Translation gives CSVAAGTGGSYTF.

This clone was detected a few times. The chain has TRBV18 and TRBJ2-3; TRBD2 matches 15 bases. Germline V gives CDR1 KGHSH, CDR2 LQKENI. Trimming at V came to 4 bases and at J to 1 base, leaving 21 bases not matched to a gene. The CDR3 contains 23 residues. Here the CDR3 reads CASSRLGETKGTSGGPRTDTQYF. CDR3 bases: TGTGCCAGCTCACGACTAGGGGAAACAAAAGGGACTAGCGGGGGGCCACGCACAGATACGCAGTATTTT.